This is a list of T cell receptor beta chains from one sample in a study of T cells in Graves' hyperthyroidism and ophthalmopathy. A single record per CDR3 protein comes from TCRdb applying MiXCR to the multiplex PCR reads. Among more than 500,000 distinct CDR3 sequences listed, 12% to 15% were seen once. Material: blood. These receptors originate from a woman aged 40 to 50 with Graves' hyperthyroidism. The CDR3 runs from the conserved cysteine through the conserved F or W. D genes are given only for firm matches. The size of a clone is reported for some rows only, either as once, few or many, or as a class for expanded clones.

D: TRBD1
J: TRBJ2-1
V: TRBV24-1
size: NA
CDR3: CATSDHDRDSEQFF
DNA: TGTGCCACCAGTGACCACGACAGGGACAGTGAGCAGTTCTTC

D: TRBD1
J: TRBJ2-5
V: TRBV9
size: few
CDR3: CANSVAAGQGFGETQYF
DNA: TGTGCCAACAGCGTAGCAGCGGGACAGGGGTTTGGAGAGACCCAGTACTTC

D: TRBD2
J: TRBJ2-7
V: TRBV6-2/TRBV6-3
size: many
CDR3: CASSYLTSGSDYEQYF
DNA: TGTGCCAGCAGTTACCTTACTAGCGGGAGTGACTACGAGCAGTACTTC

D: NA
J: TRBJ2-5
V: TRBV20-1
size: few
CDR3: CSARDGGIQETQYF
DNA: TGCAGTGCTAGAGATGGGGGGATCCAAGAGACCCAGTACTTC

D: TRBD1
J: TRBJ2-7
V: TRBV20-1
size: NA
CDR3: CSAEDREKDEQYF
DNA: TGCAGTGCTGAGGACAGGGAGAAAGACGAGCAGTACTTC

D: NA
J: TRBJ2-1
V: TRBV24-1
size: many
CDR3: CATSGIYAEQFF
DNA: TGTGCCACCAGTGGCATTTATGCTGAGCAGTTCTTC

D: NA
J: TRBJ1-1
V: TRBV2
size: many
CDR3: CASSGGLNTEAFF
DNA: TGTGCCAGCAGTGGGGGATTGAACACTGAAGCTTTCTTT

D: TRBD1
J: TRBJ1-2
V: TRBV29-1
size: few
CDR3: CSVPPGQGAGGYTF
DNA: TGCAGCGTTCCCCCAGGGCAGGGGGCAGGTGGCTACACCTTC

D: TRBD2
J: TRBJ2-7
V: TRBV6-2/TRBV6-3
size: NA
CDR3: CASSSYSSGSDYEQYF
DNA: TGTGCCAGCAGTTCCTACTCTAGCGGGAGTGACTACGAGCAGTACTTC

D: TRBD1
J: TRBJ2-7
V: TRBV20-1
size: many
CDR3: CSARDTQGALNEQYF
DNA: TGCAGTGCTAGGGATACACAGGGGGCTCTAAACGAGCAGTACTTC

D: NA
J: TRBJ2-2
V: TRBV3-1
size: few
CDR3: CASSLQALGTGELFF
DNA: TGTGCCAGCAGCCTCCAGGCTTTGGGCACCGGGGAGCTGTTTTTT

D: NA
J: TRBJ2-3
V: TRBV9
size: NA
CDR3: CASSVATGGASGHTDTQYF
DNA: TGTGCCAGCAGCGTAGCTACAGGGGGGGCTAGCGGGCACACAGATACGCAGTATTTT

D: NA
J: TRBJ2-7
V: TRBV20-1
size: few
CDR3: CSATQTGEQYF
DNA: TGCAGTGCTACCCAGACAGGAGAGCAGTACTTC

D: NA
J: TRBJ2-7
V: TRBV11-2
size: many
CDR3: CASSLAADEQYF
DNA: TGTGCCAGCAGCTTAGCGGCGGACGAGCAGTACTTC

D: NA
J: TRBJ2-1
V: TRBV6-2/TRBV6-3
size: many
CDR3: CASSHYTTDSYNEQFF
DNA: TGTGCCAGCAGCCATTATACTACGGACTCCTACAATGAGCAGTTCTTC

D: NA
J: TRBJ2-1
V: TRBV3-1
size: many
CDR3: CASSQDRLKINEQFF
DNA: TGTGCCAGCAGCCAAGACCGACTCAAGATCAATGAGCAGTTCTTC

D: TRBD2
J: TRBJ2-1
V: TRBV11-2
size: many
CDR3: CASSLESGSLNEQFF
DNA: TGTGCCAGCAGCTTAGAGAGCGGGAGTCTCAATGAGCAGTTCTTC

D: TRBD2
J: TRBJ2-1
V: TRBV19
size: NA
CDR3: CASRGRSGRNFNEQFF
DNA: TGTGCCAGTAGGGGTAGGAGCGGGAGAAATTTTAATGAGCAGTTCTTC

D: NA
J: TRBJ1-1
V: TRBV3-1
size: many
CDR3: CASSQSGRGTEAFF
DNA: TGTGCCAGCAGCCAATCCGGACGCGGCACTGAAGCTTTCTTT

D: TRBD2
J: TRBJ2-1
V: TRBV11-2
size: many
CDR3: CASSKQISGRGDEQFF
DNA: TGTGCCAGCAGCAAACAAATTAGCGGGAGAGGCGATGAGCAGTTCTTC

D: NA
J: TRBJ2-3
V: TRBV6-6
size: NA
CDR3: CASSYDTTTDTQYF
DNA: TGTGCCAGCAGTTACGACACGACCACAGATACGCAGTATTTT

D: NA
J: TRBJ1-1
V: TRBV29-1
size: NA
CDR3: CSVLNTEAFF
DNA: TGCAGCGTGCTTAACACTGAAGCTTTCTTT

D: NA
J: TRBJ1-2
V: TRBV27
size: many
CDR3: CASSSPGRDHGYTF
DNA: TGTGCCAGCAGTTCCCCGGGGAGGGATCATGGCTACACCTTC

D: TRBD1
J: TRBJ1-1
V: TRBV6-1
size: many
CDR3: CASTATGGSTEAFF
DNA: TGTGCCAGCACCGCGACAGGGGGAAGTACTGAAGCTTTCTTT